The entry below gives a single T cell receptor (beta chain) sequence along with its context. Its cognate antigen is unknown. TCRdb keeps only in-frame clones here, not all; method: immunoSEQ multiplex PCR. Here the sample spans 260,000 or so clones, 80% to 90% being singletons. This record belongs to a study of cytomegalovirus exposure and HLA in healthy donors. Broader study findings: The study designated 164 TCR beta chains cytomegalovirus-associated. Three chains linked to CMV were shown in vitro to be specific for CMV antigens.

CDR3 size: 14 residues. The germline gives CDR1 SGDLS, CDR2 YYNGEE. Trimming pared 0 bases from V and 8 bases from J, leaving 14 bases between. Material for sequencing was PBMCs. The sequence was obtained from a man between 18 and 29 years old in good health and CMV-seronegative. The chain is built from TRBV9 and TRBJ1-2, with TRBD1 as a possible D gene (6 bases). As DNA, the CDR3 is TGTGCCAGCAGCGTAGACCAGGGGACTAGGGGCTACACCTTC. Translating gives CASSVDQGTRGYTF.